The clone carrying this T cell receptor beta chain has just one count. Recruitment covered 25 or so US areas and drew participants whose ages spanned about 18 to 90 years. Cohort placement rested on clinical history that participants reported themselves. Germline V CDR1 and CDR2: MGHRA, YSYEKL. The CDR3 contains 13 residues. V lost 4 bases and J 5 bases, leaving 11 bases between the germline ends. This entry comes from a study of blood T cell repertoires in COVID-19. Overall study context: The cDNA or gDNA used as material had been derived from T cells, B-cell-depleted T cells, or PBMCs.

How the authors handled the data: Using reference gene primer amplification, nucleated cell counts were estimated. TCRdb keeps only in-frame clones here, not all; method: immunoSEQ multiplex PCR. V and J calls plus clone size are reproduced from that table; the DNA served to infer D and trimming. The sample shows under 350,000 clones, 80% to 90% of them seen only once. The sequenced sample consisted of PBMCs or T cells enriched from blood (not recorded which). The rearrangement joins TRBV4-1 to TRBJ1-2, with D unclear. The receptor comes from a woman between 40 and 50 years old with acute COVID-19. The CDR3 nucleotides are TGCGCCAGCAGCCCTTTACAGCTGTATGGCTACACCTTC. Translation: CASSPLQLYGYTF.